This TCR beta chain is drawn from a study of T cell repertoires in cytomegalovirus infection. A word on this clonotype: Antigen: not known.

One entry per CDR3 protein, called by TCRdb with MiXCR from the reads. This sample carries about 770,000 distinct CDR3 sequences, about 29% of them seen once, and the ten largest clones take 13%. The CDR3 runs to 12 residues. The V end was cut by 7 bases, the J end by 9 bases, with 15 bases between. From germline, CDR1 is MDHEN and CDR2 SYDVKM. The sample here was cultured CD8+ T cells from PBMCs, taken from culture after CMV antigen stimulation. The clonotype was recovered from a human donor in good health (CMV status not recorded). Some clones in this sample may be carry-over from other donors' samples. The chain joins TRBV28 to TRBJ1-1; perhaps TRBD1 as D (5 bases). The CDR3 sequence: CASMIAGVQAFF. For the CDR3, the DNA is TGTGCCAGCATGATCGCGGGGGTCCAAGCTTTCTTT. Together with reference TRBV28 and TRBJ1-1, the CDR3 gives the full variable domain: DVKVTQSSRYLVKRTGEKVFLECVQDMDHENMFWYRQDPGLGLRLIYFSYDVKMKEKGDIPEGYSVSREKKERFSLILESASTNQTSMYLCASMIAGVQAFFGQGTRLTVV.